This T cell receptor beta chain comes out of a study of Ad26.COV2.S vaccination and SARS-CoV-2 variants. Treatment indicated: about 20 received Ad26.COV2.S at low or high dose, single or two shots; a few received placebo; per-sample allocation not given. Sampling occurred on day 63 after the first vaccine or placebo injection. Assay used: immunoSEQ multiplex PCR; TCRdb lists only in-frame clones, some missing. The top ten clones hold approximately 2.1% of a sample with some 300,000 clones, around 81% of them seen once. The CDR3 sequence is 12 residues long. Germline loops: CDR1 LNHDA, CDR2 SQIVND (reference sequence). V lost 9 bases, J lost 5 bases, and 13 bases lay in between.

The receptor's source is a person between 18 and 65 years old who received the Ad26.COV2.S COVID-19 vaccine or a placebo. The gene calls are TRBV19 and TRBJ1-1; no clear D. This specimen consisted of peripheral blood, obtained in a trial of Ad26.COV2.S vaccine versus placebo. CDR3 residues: CASANRGTEAFF. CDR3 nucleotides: TGTGCCAGCGCAAACAGAGGAACTGAAGCTTTCTTT. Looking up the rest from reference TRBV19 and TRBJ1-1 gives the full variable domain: DGGITQSPKYLFRKEGQNVTLSCEQNLNHDAMYWYRQDPGQGLRLIYYSQIVNDFQKGDIAEGYSVSREKKESFPLTVTSAQKNPTAFYLCASANRGTEAFFGQGTRLTVV.